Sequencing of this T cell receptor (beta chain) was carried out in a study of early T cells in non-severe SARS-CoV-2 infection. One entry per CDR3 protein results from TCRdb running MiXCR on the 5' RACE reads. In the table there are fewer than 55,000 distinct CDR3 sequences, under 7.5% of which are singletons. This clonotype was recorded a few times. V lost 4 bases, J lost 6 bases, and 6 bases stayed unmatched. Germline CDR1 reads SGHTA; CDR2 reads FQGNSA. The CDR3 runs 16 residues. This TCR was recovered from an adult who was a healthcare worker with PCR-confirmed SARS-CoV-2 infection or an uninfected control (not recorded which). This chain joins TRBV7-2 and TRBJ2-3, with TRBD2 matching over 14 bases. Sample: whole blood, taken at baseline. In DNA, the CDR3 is TGTGCCAGCAGCTCCGGACTAGCGGGAGGAGGGGATACGCAGTATTTT. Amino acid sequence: CASSSGLAGGGDTQYF. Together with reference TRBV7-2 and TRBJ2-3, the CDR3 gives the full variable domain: GAGVSQSPSNKVTEKGKDVELRCDPISGHTALYWYRQSLGQGLEFLIYFQGNSAPDKSGLPSDRFSAERTGGSVSTLTIQRTQQEDSAVYLCASSSGLAGGGDTQYFGPGTRLTVL.